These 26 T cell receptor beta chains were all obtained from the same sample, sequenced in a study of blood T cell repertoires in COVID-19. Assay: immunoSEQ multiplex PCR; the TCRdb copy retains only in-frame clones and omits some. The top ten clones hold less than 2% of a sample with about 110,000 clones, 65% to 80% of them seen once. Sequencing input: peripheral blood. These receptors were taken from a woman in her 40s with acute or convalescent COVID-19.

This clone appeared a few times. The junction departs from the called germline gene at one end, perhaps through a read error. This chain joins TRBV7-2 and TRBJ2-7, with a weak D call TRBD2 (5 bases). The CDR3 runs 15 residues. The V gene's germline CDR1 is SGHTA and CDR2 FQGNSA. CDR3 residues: CASSDGLALSYEQYF. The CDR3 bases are TGTGCCAGCAGCGACGGGCTAGCACTCTCCTATGAGCAGTACTTC.

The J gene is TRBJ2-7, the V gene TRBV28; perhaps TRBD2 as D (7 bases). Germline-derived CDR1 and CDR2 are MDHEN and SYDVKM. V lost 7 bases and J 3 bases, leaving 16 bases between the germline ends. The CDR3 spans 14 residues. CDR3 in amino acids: CASTRGGQVYEQYF. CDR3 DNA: TGTGCCAGCACCCGCGGGGGACAAGTCTACGAGCAGTACTTC.

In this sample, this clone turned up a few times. As DNA, the CDR3 is TGTGCCATCAGTGAGCCGGCGGTCTACAATGAGCAGTTCTTC. This encodes CAISEPAVYNEQFF. The J gene is TRBJ2-1, the V gene TRBV10-3; no definite D call. The ends were cut back, 2 bases at V and 3 bases at J, with 8 bases in the middle. There are 14 residues in the CDR3. Germline loops: CDR1 ENHRY, CDR2 SYGVKD.

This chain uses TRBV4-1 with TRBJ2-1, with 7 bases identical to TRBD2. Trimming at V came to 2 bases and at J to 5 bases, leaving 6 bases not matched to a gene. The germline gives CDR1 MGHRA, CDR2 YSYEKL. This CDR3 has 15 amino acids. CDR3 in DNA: TGCGCCAGCAGCCAAATTGCGGGGGAACACAATGAGCAGTTCTTC. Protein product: CASSQIAGEHNEQFF.

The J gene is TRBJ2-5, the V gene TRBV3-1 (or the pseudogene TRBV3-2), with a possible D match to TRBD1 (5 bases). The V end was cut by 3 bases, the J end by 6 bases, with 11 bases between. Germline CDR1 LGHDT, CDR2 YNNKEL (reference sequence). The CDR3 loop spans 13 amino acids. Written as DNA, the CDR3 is TGTGCCAGCAGCCAGGGGCAAAGGCAGACCCAGTACTTC. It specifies CASSQGQRQTQYF.

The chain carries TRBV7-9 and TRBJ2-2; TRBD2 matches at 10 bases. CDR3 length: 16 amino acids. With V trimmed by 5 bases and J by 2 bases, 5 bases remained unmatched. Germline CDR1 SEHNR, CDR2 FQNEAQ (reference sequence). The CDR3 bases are TGTGCCAGCAGCCCCAGGACTAGCGGAAACACCGGGGAGCTGTTTTTT. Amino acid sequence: CASSPRTSGNTGELFF.

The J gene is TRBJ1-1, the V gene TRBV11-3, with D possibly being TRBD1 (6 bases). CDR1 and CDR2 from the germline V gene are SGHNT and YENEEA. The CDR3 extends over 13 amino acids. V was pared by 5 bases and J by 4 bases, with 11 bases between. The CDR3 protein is CASSQGSGTEAFF. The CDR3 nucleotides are TGTGCCAGCAGCCAGGGGAGCGGCACTGAAGCTTTCTTT.

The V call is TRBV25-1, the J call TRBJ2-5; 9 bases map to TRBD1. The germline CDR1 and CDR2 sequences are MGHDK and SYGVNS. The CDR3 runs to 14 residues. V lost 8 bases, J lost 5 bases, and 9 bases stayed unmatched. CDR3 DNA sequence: TGTGCCAGCCTGAAACAGGGGGCGTGGGAGACCCAGTACTTC. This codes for CASLKQGAWETQYF.

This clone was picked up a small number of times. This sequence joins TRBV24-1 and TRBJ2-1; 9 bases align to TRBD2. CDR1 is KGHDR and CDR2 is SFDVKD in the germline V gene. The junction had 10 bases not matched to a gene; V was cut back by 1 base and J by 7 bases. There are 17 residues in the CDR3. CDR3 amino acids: CATSDFSGGGAWNEQFF. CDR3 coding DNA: TGTGCCACCAGTGATTTTTCAGGCGGGGGGGCGTGGAATGAGCAGTTCTTC.

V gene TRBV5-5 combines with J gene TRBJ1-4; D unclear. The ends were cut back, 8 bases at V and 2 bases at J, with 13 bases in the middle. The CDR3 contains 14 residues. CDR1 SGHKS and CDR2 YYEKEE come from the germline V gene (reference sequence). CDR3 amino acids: CASNPPGTNEKLFF. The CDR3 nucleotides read TGTGCCAGTAATCCCCCCGGTACTAATGAAAAACTGTTTTTT.

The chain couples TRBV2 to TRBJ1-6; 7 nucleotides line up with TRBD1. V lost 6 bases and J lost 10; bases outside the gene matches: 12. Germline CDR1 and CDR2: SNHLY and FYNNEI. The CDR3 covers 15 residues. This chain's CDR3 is CASRAGTVRGSPLHF. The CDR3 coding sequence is TGTGCCAGCAGGGCCGGGACAGTGAGGGGCTCACCCCTCCACTTT.

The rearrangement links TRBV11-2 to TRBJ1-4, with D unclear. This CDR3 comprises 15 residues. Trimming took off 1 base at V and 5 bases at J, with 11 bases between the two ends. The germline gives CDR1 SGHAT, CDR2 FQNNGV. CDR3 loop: CASSLVAGPNEKLFF. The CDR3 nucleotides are TGTGCCAGCAGCTTAGTGGCAGGTCCAAATGAAAAACTGTTTTTT.

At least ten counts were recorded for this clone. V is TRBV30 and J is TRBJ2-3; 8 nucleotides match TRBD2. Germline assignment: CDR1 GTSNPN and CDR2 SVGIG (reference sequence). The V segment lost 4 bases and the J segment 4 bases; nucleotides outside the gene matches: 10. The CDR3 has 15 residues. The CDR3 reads CAWTLGAGAADTQYF. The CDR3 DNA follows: TGTGCCTGGACCCTGGGAGCGGGGGCCGCAGATACGCAGTATTTT. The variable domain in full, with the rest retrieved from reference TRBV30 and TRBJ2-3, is SQTIHQWPATLVQPVGSPLSLECTVEGTSNPNLYWYRQAAGRGLQLLFYSVGIGQISSEVPQNLSASRPQDRQFILSSKKLLLSDSGFYLCAWTLGAGAADTQYFGPGTRLTVL.

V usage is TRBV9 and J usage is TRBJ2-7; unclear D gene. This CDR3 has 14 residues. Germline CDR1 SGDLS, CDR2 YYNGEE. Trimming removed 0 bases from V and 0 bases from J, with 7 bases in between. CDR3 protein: CASSVGGFSYEQYF. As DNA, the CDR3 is TGTGCCAGCAGCGTAGGCGGATTCTCCTACGAGCAGTACTTC.

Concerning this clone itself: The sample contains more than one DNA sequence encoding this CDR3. The CDR3 spells CATSRDPGQGYEQYF. In DNA form, the CDR3 reads TGTGCCACCAGCAGAGACCCGGGACAGGGCTACGAGCAGTACTTC. V usage is TRBV15 and J usage is TRBJ2-7, with 9 positions matching TRBD1. V shed 0 bases and J 3 bases; nucleotides not matched to a gene: 3. From germline, CDR1 is LNHNV and CDR2 YYDKDF (reference sequence). The CDR3 is 15 residues long. Full variable domain (rest looked up from reference TRBV15 and TRBJ2-7): DAMVIQNPRYQVTQFGKPVTLSCSQTLNHNVMYWYQQKSSQAPKLLFHYYDKDFNNEADTPDNFQSRRPNTSFCFLDIRSPGLGDTAMYLCATSRDPGQGYEQYFGPGTRLTVT.

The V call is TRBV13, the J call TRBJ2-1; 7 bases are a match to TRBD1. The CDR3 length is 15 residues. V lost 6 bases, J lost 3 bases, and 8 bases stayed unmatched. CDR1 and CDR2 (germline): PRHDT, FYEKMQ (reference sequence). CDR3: CASRVGGSNYNEQFF. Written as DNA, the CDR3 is TGTGCCAGCAGGGTAGGGGGCTCCAACTACAATGAGCAGTTCTTC.

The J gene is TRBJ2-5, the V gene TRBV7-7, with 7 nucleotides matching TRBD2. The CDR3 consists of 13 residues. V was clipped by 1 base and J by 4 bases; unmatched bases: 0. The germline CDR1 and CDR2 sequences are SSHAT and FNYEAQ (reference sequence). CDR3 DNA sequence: TGTGCCAGCAGCTTAGGGACTAGAGAGACCCAGTACTTC. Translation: CASSLGTRETQYF.

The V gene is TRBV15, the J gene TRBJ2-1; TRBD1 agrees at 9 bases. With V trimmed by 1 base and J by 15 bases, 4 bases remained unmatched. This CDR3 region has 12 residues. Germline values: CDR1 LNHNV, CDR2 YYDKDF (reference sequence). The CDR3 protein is CATSRAGTGSFF. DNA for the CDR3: TGTGCCACCAGCAGAGCCGGGACAGGGTCGTTCTTC.

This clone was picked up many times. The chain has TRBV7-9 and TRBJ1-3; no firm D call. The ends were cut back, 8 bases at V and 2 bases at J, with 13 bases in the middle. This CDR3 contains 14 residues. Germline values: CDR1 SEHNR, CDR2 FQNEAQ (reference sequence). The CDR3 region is CASGAVSPGNTIYF. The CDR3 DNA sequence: TGTGCCAGCGGTGCTGTCAGTCCTGGAAACACCATATATTTT.

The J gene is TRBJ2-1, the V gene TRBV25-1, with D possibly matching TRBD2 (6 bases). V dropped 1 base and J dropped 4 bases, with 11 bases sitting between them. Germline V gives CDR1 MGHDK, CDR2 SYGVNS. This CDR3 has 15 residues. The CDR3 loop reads CASSEFGGSYNEQFF. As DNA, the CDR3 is TGTGCCAGCAGTGAATTTGGGGGGAGTTACAATGAGCAGTTCTTC. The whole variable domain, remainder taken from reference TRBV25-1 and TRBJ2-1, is EADIYQTPRYLVIGTGKKITLECSQTMGHDKMYWYQQDPGMELHLIHYSYGVNSTEKGDLSSESTVSRIRTEHFPLTLESARPSHTSQYLCASSEFGGSYNEQFFGPGTRLTVL.

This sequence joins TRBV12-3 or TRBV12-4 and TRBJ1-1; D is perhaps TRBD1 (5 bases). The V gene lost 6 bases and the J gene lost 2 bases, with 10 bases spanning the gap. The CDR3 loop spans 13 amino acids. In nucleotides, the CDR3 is TGTGCCAGCAGCCCAGGGCTTAACACTGAAGCTTTCTTT. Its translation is CASSPGLNTEAFF.

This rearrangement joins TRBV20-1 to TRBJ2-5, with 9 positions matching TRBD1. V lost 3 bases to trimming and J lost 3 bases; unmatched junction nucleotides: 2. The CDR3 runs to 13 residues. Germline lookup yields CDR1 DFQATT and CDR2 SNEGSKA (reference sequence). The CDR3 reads CSASGTGKETQYF. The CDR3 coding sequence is TGCAGTGCTAGTGGGACAGGGAAAGAGACCCAGTACTTC.

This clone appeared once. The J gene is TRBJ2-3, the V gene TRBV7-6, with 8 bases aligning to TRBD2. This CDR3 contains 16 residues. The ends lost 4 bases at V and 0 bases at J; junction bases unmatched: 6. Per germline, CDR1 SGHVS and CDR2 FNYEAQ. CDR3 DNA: TGTGCCAGCAGCTCCATTACTAGCGGTAGCACAGATACGCAGTATTTT. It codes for CASSSITSGSTDTQYF.

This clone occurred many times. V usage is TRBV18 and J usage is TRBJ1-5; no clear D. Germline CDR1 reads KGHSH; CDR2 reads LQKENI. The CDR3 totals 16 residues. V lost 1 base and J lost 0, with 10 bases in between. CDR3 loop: CASSPREGLSNQPQHF. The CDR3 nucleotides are TGTGCCAGCTCACCACGCGAGGGCCTTAGCAATCAGCCCCAGCATTTT.

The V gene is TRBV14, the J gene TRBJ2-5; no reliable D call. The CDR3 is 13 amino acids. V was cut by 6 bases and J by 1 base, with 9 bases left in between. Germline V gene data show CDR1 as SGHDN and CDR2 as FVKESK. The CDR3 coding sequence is TGTGCCAGCAGTCGACTGACCCAAGAGACCCAGTACTTC. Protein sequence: CASSRLTQETQYF.

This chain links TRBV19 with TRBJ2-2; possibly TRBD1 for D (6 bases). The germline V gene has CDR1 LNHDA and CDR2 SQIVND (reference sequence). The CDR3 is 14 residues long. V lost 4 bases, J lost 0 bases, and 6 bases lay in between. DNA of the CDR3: TGTGCCAGTAGTAGGACAGCGAACACCGGGGAGCTGTTTTTT. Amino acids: CASSRTANTGELFF.